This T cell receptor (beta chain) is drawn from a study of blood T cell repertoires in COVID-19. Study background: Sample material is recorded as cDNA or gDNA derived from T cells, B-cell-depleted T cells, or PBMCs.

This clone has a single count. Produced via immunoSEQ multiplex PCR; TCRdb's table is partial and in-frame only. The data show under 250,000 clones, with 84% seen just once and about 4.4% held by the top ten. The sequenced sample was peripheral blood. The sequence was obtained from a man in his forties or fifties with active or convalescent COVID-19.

This chain's CDR3 is CASRKSPQGNTGELFF. In nucleotides, the CDR3 is TGTGCCAGCCGCAAATCTCCCCAGGGGAACACCGGGGAGCTGTTTTTT. The chain couples TRBV7-8 to TRBJ2-2, with a weak D call TRBD1 (5 bases). V lost 8 bases and J lost 1, with 17 bases in between. The CDR3 covers 16 residues. Germline V lookup: CDR1 SGHVS, CDR2 FQNEAQ.